This T cell receptor (beta chain) was sequenced in a study of vaccination and CD4 T cells after COVID-19. CD4+ T cells that had been cultured provided DNA sequenced with the Oncomine TCR Beta short-read assay. TCRdb reprocessed the PCR reads via MiXCR and lists one record per CDR3 protein. The data hold approximately 10,000 distinct CDR3 sequences, with 58% observed a single time. Described treatment: roughly ten-day PBMC culture with coronavirus spike peptide pools or control peptides (ViraFEST assay). Concerning this clonotype itself: The antigen is unknown.

The CDR3 has 13 amino acids. Trimming at V came to 6 bases and at J to 5 bases, leaving 6 bases not matched to a gene. CDR1 MDHEN and CDR2 SYDVKM come from the germline V gene. The sequence was collected from a human donor who had recovered from COVID-19. Sequencing was carried out using CD4+ T cells from blood, cultured in vitro. The rearrangement joins TRBV28 to TRBJ1-2; 7 positions match TRBD1. CDR3 DNA: TGTGCCAGCAGCCCCCCACAGGGGTATGGCTACACCTTC. Translation gives CASSPPQGYGYTF.